Presented here are 19 T cell receptor beta chains from one specimen sequenced in a study of CD8+ T cells in alopecia areata. Investigators isolated RNA and reverse transcribed it into cDNA to act as the sequencing template. Libraries were prepared by immunoSEQ multiplex PCR; TCRdb keeps only in-frame clonotypes and omits some of them. The profile covers more than 90,000 clones, none occurring a single time. Source material: lesional skin. The receptor source for this set is a C3H/HeJ mouse with alopecia areata. Strain MHC haplotype: H2-k.

This clone was detected only a few times. The gene names given are mouse names. The CDR3 extends 4 residues past the end of the read, so its final part is completed from the germline J gene. This chain uses TRBV1 with TRBJ1-1, with 12 bases fitting TRBD1. The germline CDR1 and CDR2 sequences are NSQYPW and LRSPGD (reference sequence). This CDR3 has 15 amino acids. V shed 4 bases and J 3 bases; nucleotides not matched to a gene: 3. CDR3 sequence reads: CTCSVGQGADTEVFF. CDR3 bases read: TGCACCTGCAGTGTGGGACAGGGGGCTGACACA.

This clone came up many times. TCRdb's protein and the translated DNA diverge at residue 13; the protein reported here is the translation of the DNA. The gene names here belong to mouse. The CDR3 extends 3 residues past the end of the read, so its final part is completed from the germline J gene. The chain recombines TRBV13-3 with TRBJ1-3; 7 nucleotides match TRBD1. Trimming removed 3 bases from V and 0 bases from J; junction bases left unmatched: 6. This CDR3 is 16 amino acids long. Per germline, CDR1 NNHDY and CDR2 SYVADS. Incomplete CDR3 DNA: TGTGCCAGCAGTGGGGGACAGAATTCTTCTGGAAATACG. This sequence encodes CASSGGQNSSGNT. The entire CDR3 sequence reads CASSGGQNSSGNTLYF. The full variable domain, its missing parts supplied by reference TRBV13-3 and TRBJ1-3, is EAAVTQSPRSKVAVTGGKVTLSCHQTNNHDYMYWYRQDTGHGLRLIHYSYVADSTEKGDIPDGYKASRPSQENFSLILELASLSQTAVYFCASSGGQNSSGNTLYFGEGSRLIVV.

This clone appeared many times. The genes and germline here are from mouse. With the read ending 4 residues before the CDR3 end, the germline J gene is used to fill in that end. V usage is TRBV13-3 and J usage is TRBJ1-4; the D gene is possibly TRBD1 (6 bases). V was trimmed by 0 bases and J by 0 bases, leaving 9 bases between them. The germline gives CDR1 NNHDY, CDR2 SYVADS. The CDR3 loop spans 16 amino acids. Partial CDR3 DNA: TGTGCCAGCAGTGATGCAGGGGTTATTTCCAACGAA. It translates to CASSDAGVISNE. The full CDR3 reads CASSDAGVISNERLFF.

This clone was recorded many times. Genes here carry mouse names. The read terminates 4 residues ahead of where the CDR3 ends, so the germline J gene completes it. The chain joins TRBV13-3 to TRBJ2-1; the match to TRBD2 covers 10 bases. The CDR3 loop spans 17 amino acids. The germline V gene has CDR1 NNHDY and CDR2 SYVADS. With 1 base clipped from V and 1 base from J, the junction kept 5 bases outside the gene matches. The CDR3 sequence is CASSDPGLGENYAEQFF. CDR3 DNA (partial): TGTGCCAGCAGTGATCCCGGACTGGGGGAAAACTATGCT.

This clone was seen a handful of times. Mouse germline and gene names are used. The CDR3 DNA, read in part, is TGCACCTGCAGTTCTCGACTGGGGGGGCGCTCCTAT. Amino acid sequence: CTCSSRLGGRSY. In full, the CDR3 reads CTCSSRLGGRSYEQYF. The V and J genes are TRBV1 and TRBJ2-7, with TRBD2 identical over 12 bases. The sequence runs out 4 residues before the end of the CDR3; the remainder is reconstructed from the germline J gene. V dropped 5 bases and J dropped 0; count of bases not matched to a gene: 5. CDR1 NSQYPW and CDR2 LRSPGD come from the germline V gene (reference sequence). This CDR3 region has 16 residues.

As regards this clone: At residue 10, TCRdb's protein disagrees with the DNA translation; the protein shown here derives from the DNA. The germline and genes are mouse ones. The sequenced fragment ends 3 residues before the CDR3 boundary, so the rest is inferred from the germline J gene. The chain carries TRBV1 and TRBJ1-3, with a weak D call TRBD1 (6 bases). The germline CDR1 and CDR2 sequences are NSQYPW and LRSPGD (reference sequence). The CDR3 is made up of 13 amino acids. The sequenced CDR3 bases are TGCACCCGCAGTGCAGGGACAGGAAATACG. It is translated as CTRSAGTGNT. The whole CDR3 region reads CTRSAGTGNTLYF. The full variable domain, rest sourced from reference TRBV1 and TRBJ1-3, is VTLLEQNPRWRLVPRGQAVNLRCILKNSQYPWMSWYQQDLQKQLQWLFTLRSPGDKEVKSLPGADYLATRVTDTELRLQVANMSQGRTLYCTRSAGTGNTLYFGEGSRLIVV.

For this clone: TCRdb gives a protein that differs at residue 10 from what the DNA encodes, so the protein here is translated from the DNA. These gene names are mouse names. The read finishes 3 residues shy of the CDR3 end, and the germline J gene is used to complete it. The chain employs TRBV19 and TRBJ1-6; 10 bases are shared with TRBD1. TRBJ1-6 is designated an ORF whose function remains uncertain. The CDR3 length is 13 residues. V shed 5 bases and J 8 bases; nucleotides not matched to a gene: 1. Germline V gene data show CDR1 as FNHDT and CDR2 as SITEND (reference sequence). The CDR3 sequence: CASSGTGDSPLYF. The sequenced CDR3 bases are TGTGCCAGCAGCGGGACAGGGGATTCGCCC.

This clone was counted only a few times. Any gene name here is a mouse gene name. The read stops 4 residues short of the end of the CDR3; the missing end is completed from the germline J gene. The chain carries TRBV17 and TRBJ2-3; TRBD2 agrees at 8 bases. The CDR3 runs to 15 residues. From germline, CDR1 is MNHDT and CDR2 YYDKIL. The CDR3 region is CASSRVAGGRETLYF. CDR3 DNA (partial): TGTGCTAGCAGTAGAGTAGCGGGGGGGCGAGAA.

To note about this clone: Gene names are mouse gene names. The CDR3 end falls 4 residues outside the read, so it is completed with the germline J gene. This chain uses TRBV1 with TRBJ2-1, with a weak D call TRBD2 (7 bases). CDR1 NSQYPW and CDR2 LRSPGD come from the germline V gene (reference sequence). Trimming pared 0 bases from V and 0 bases from J, leaving 12 bases between. CDR3 length: 17 amino acids. The DNA read from the CDR3 is TGCACCTGCAGTGCAGAAAAGGGGGGGTCTAACTATGCT. Residues: CTCSAEKGGSNYA. The whole CDR3 region reads CTCSAEKGGSNYAEQFF.

This clone has only a few counts. Mouse names are used for the genes. The CDR3 extends 4 residues past the end of the read, so its final part is completed from the germline J gene. The chain combines TRBV13-3 with TRBJ2-1; 7 bases line up with TRBD1. The CDR3 is 15 residues long. Unmatched junction bases numbered 6, after V lost 3 bases and J lost 3 bases. CDR1 is NNHDY and CDR2 is SYVADS in the germline V gene. The CDR3 is CASSVWDRIYAEQFF. The sequenced part of the CDR3 DNA is TGTGCCAGCAGTGTCTGGGACAGAATCTATGCT.

This clone showed up just a few times. Mouse names are used for the genes. The CDR3 end falls 4 residues outside the read, so it is completed with the germline J gene. The gene calls are TRBV1 and TRBJ2-7, with 7 bases fitting TRBD2. The CDR3 totals 13 residues. Germline V lookup: CDR1 NSQYPW, CDR2 LRSPGD (reference sequence). This CDR3 is CTCSATGLYEQYF. The part of the CDR3 DNA that was read is TGCACCTGCAGTGCGACGGGACTGTAT.

In regard to this clone: These gene names are mouse names. The observed sequence ends 4 residues before the CDR3 terminus, with the missing tail filled in from the germline J gene. The chain recombines TRBV16 with TRBJ2-7, with 11 nucleotides matching TRBD2. The CDR3 sequence is 15 residues long. Germline CDR1 and CDR2: SGHSA and FRNQAP. The DNA read from the CDR3 is TGTGCAAGCAGCCTCCCGACTGGGGGGGAATAT. It codes for CASSLPTGGEY. The CDR3 reads in full as CASSLPTGGEYEQYF.

This clone turned up a few times. Gene and germline names: mouse. The CDR3 bases that were read are TGCACCTGCAGTGCAGATAACTTCCAAGAC. This translates into CTCSADNFQD. The entire CDR3 reads CTCSADNFQDTQYF. The chain recombines TRBV1 with TRBJ2-5; D unresolved. The missing CDR3 end, 4 residues past where the read stops, is filled in from the germline J gene. Germline CDR1 reads NSQYPW; CDR2 reads LRSPGD (reference sequence). With 0 bases removed from V and 2 bases from J, the gap between germline ends came to 6 bases. The CDR3 is 14 residues long.

Concerning this clone: These gene names are mouse names. The DNA stops short of the end of the TCRdb CDR3 by 2 residues. The chain links TRBV1 to TRBJ1-6; no check of the table's D call, TRBD1, against the DNA was made. TRBJ1-6 carries the ORF label, with uncertain function. In germline, CDR1 is NSQYPW, CDR2 LRSPGD (reference sequence). This CDR3 is 17 amino acids long. The part of the CDR3 DNA that was read is TGCACCTGCAGTGCAGATCCGGGACAGGGTCTCTATAATTCGCTC. Encoded protein: CTCSADPGQGLYNSL. The full CDR3 protein reads CTCSADPGQGLYNSLYF.

In its sample, this clone was seen a few times. Mouse names are used for the genes. The read is 4 residues too short to cover the CDR3 end, so that end is filled in from the germline J gene. This sequence joins TRBV1 and TRBJ2-5; 7 bases agree with TRBD2. Per germline, CDR1 NSQYPW and CDR2 LRSPGD (reference sequence). CDR3 length equals 16 residues. Trimming cost V 3 bases and J 2 bases; bases outside gene matches: 8. The sequenced CDR3 bases are TGCACCTGCAGTGCCTCGACTGGGAAGCGCCAAGAC. Translated, it gives CTCSASTGKRQD. The whole CDR3 protein is CTCSASTGKRQDTQYF.

A few counts support this clone. Germline and genes here are mouse. The read ends 4 residues before the CDR3 terminus; that terminus is restored from the germline J gene. The rearrangement joins TRBV19 to TRBJ1-2; possibly TRBD1 for D (6 bases). Germline V gene sequence: CDR1 FNHDT, CDR2 SITEND (reference sequence). V was clipped by 3 bases and J by 3 bases, with 9 bases between them. CDR3 length: 13 amino acids. Partial CDR3 DNA: TGTGCCAGCAGTACAGGGGTAGACTCC. Amino acids: CASSTGVDS. The CDR3 in full is CASSTGVDSDYTF.

This clone was seen a few times. The gene names given are mouse names. The read terminates 4 residues before the CDR3 end, so the remaining end is supplied by the germline J gene. V and J are TRBV17 and TRBJ2-1, with 11 bases identical to TRBD2. The ends lost 10 bases at V and 1 base at J; junction bases unmatched: 6. The CDR3 length is 15 residues. Germline CDR1 is MNHDT and CDR2 is YYDKIL. The sequenced part of the CDR3 DNA is TGTGCTACTTCGGGACTGGGGGAGAACTATGCT. Translation: CATSGLGENYA. The whole CDR3 protein is CATSGLGENYAEQFF.

This clone was seen at least ten times. The translated DNA and TCRdb's protein are not identical at residue 12; the protein here was translated from the DNA. Gene names and germline match the mouse. The read ends 3 residues before the CDR3 terminus; that terminus is restored from the germline J gene. V usage is TRBV13-3 and J usage is TRBJ1-6, with TRBD1 identical over 9 bases. TRBJ1-6 is identified as an open reading frame with a role that is uncertain. Trimming at V came to 0 bases and at J to 7 bases, leaving 2 bases not matched to a gene. The CDR3 length is 15 residues. The germline V gene encodes CDR1 NNHDY and CDR2 SYVADS. The CDR3 bases that were read are TGTGCCAGCAGTGATGGACAGGGGGAGAATTCGCCC. Its protein product is CASSDGQGENSP. The CDR3 in full is CASSDGQGENSPLYF.

A few counts support this clone. The genes and germline here are from mouse. The read is 4 residues too short to cover the CDR3 end, so that end is filled in from the germline J gene. J is TRBJ1-2 and V is TRBV1; 10 bases match TRBD1. Germline values: CDR1 NSQYPW, CDR2 LRSPGD (reference sequence). The CDR3 has 15 amino acids. The V segment lost 0 bases and the J segment 4 bases; nucleotides outside the gene matches: 2. CDR3 DNA, as far as it was read: TGCACCTGCAGTGCAGATGGGGACAGGGGCTCC. Translation: CTCSADGDRGS. The complete CDR3 reads CTCSADGDRGSDYTF. The variable domain in full, with the rest retrieved from reference TRBV1 and TRBJ1-2, is VTLLEQNPRWRLVPRGQAVNLRCILKNSQYPWMSWYQQDLQKQLQWLFTLRSPGDKEVKSLPGADYLATRVTDTELRLQVANMSQGRTLYCTCSADGDRGSDYTFGSGTRLLVI.